This is a list of T cell receptor beta chains from one sample in a study of identical twins. From the 5' RACE reads, TCRdb called clonotypes with MiXCR, one entry per CDR3 protein. The profile shows 1.5 million to 2 million distinct CDR3 sequences, about 32% of them singletons. The material sequenced was cord blood. The receptors come from a newborn girl in good health. The CDR3 runs from the conserved cysteine through the conserved F or W. The order of the fields is J gene, V gene, clone size, D gene, CDR3 DNA, CDR3 protein. D genes are given only for firm matches. A row's size may be missing; if present it is once, few, many or a size class.

TRBJ1-2,TRBV7-8,few,TRBD1,TGTGCCAGCAGCCTAGTCCCGGGACAGGGGTATGGCTACACCTTC,CASSLVPGQGYGYTF
TRBJ1-2,TRBV13,-,-,TGTGCCAGCCAACCGGAGTCAGTCGGTGGCTACACCTTC,CASQPESVGGYTF
TRBJ1-2,TRBV13,-,-,TGTGCCAGCAGCTTACGGGGTGGGTCGGGCTATGGCTACACCTTC,CASSLRGGSGYGYTF
TRBJ2-1,TRBV10-3,few,TRBD2,TGTGCCATCACTCCGACTAGCGGTACATACAATGAGCAGTTCTTC,CAITPTSGTYNEQFF
TRBJ2-2,TRBV6-2/TRBV6-3,-,-,TGTGCCAGCTCGTTTTGGTTCAACACCGGGGAGCTGTTTTTT,CASSFWFNTGELFF
TRBJ2-1,TRBV27,-,-,TGTGCCGGCAGTTTAAGGGCTCCCGGGCTCTTCCTCGACTACAATGAGCAGTTCTTC,CAGSLRAPGLFLDYNEQFF
TRBJ2-7,TRBV28,-,TRBD2,TGTGCCAGCAGTCTAACGGGGGCTAGCGGGAGGATGGTCTACAATGAGCAGTACTTC,CASSLTGASGRMVYNEQYF
TRBJ1-1,TRBV16,-,-,TGTGCCAGCAGCCAATCCTCCGGGAACACTGAAGCTTTCTTT,CASSQSSGNTEAFF
TRBJ1-4,TRBV13,-,TRBD1,TGTGCCAGCAGCGGGGACAGGGGACGTGCAACTAATGAAAAACTGTTTTTT,CASSGDRGRATNEKLFF
TRBJ2-5,TRBV25-1,many,-,TGTGCCAGCAGTGAATATTCAGGACAGCCTCAAGAGACCCAGTACTTC,CASSEYSGQPQETQYF
TRBJ2-2,TRBV3-1,few,-,TGTGCCAGCATGGCGGGGGACACGGGGGAGCTGTTTTTT,CASMAGDTGELFF
TRBJ2-1,TRBV24-1,few,TRBD2,TGTGCCACCAGTGGTGGGACCCGACTAGCGGGAGGGAACAATGAGCAGTTCTTC,CATSGGTRLAGGNNEQFF
TRBJ2-5,TRBV14,-,TRBD1,TGTGCCAGCAGTCGCAGGGGGCTGAGGGGAGAGACCCAGTACTTC,CASSRRGLRGETQYF
TRBJ1-2,TRBV7-9,-,TRBD1,TGTGCCAGCAGCTTTCCCGGGACAGGACTTAACTATGGCTACACCTTC,CASSFPGTGLNYGYTF
TRBJ2-1,TRBV9,few,-,TGTGCCAGCAGCGTAGTACAGGGAACCTACAATGAGCAGTTCTTC,CASSVVQGTYNEQFF
TRBJ2-2,TRBV29-1,few,TRBD1,TGCAGCGTCGGGACAGCGAACACCGGGGAGCTGTTTTTT,CSVGTANTGELFF